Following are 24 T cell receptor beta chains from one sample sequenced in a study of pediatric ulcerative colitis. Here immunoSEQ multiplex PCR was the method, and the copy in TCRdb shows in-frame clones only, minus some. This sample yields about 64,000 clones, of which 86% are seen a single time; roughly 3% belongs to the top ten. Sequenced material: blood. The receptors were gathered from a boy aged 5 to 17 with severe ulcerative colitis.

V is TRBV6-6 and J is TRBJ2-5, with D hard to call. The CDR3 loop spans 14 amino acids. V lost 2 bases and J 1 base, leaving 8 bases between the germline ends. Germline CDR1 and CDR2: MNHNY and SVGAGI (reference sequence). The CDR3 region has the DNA TGTGCCAGCAGTTACCTGGGCCTCCAAGAGACCCAGTACTTC. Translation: CASSYLGLQETQYF.

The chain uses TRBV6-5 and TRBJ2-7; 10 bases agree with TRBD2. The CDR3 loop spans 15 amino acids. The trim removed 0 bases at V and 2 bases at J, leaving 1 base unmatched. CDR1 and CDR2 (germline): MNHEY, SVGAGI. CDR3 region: CASSYSTSGPYEQYF. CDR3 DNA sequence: TGTGCCAGCAGTTACTCGACTAGCGGGCCCTACGAGCAGTACTTC.

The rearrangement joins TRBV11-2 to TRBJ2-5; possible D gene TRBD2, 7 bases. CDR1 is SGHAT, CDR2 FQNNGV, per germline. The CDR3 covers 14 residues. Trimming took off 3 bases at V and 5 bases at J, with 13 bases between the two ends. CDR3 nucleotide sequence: TGTGCCAGCAGCTTCGGGGGGCGACGGGAGACCCAGTACTTC. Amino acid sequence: CASSFGGRRETQYF.

The CDR3: CASSGSGANNEQFF. The CDR3 DNA reads TGCGCCAGCAGTGGAAGCGGAGCGAACAATGAGCAGTTCTTC. The genes are TRBV10-1 and TRBJ2-1; a possible D gene is TRBD2 (5 bases). This CDR3 contains 14 residues. V lost 4 bases and J 5 bases, leaving 12 bases between the germline ends. The germline gives CDR1 WNHNN, CDR2 SYGVQD (reference sequence).

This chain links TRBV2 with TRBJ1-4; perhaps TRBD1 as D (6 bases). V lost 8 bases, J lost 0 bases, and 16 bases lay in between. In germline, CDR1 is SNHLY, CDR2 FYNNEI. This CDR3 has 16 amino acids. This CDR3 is CASAPSGAATNEKLFF. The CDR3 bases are TGTGCCAGCGCCCCTTCGGGGGCTGCAACTAATGAAAAACTGTTTTTT.

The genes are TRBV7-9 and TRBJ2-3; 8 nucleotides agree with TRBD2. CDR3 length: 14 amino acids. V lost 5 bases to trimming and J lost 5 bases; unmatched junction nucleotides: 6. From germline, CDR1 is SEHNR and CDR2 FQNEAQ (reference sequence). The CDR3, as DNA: TGTGCCAGCAGCCGTAGCGGGATATTAGATACGCAGTATTTT. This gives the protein CASSRSGILDTQYF.

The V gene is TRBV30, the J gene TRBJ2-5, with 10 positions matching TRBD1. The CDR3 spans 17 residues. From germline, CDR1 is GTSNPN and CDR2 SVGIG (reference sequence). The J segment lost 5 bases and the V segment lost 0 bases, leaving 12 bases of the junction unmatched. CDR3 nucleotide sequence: TGTGCCTGGAGTGTGGGATCCTGGACAGGGGGAAGGGAGACCCAGTACTTC. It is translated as CAWSVGSWTGGRETQYF.

Here the CDR3 reads CASSFGPDNPYEQYF. CDR3 nucleotide sequence: TGTGCCAGCAGTTTCGGGCCCGACAACCCGTACGAGCAGTACTTC. The gene calls are TRBV27 and TRBJ2-7; D unresolved. Germline V gene data show CDR1 as MNHEY and CDR2 as SMNVEV (reference sequence). The CDR3 is made up of 15 amino acids. V dropped 3 bases and J dropped 4 bases, with 16 bases sitting between them.

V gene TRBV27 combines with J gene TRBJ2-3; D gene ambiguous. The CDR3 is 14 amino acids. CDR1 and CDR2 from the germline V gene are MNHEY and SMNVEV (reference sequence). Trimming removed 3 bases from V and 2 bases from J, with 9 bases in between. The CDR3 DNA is TGTGCCAGCAGTTTTTCGGGTTTCACAGATACGCAGTATTTT. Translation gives CASSFSGFTDTQYF.

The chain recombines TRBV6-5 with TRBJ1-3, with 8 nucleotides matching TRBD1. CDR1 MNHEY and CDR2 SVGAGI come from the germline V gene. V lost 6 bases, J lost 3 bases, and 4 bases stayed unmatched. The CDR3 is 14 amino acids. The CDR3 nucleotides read TGTGCCAGCAGGGACAGGGTGGGTGGAAACACCATATATTTT. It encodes CASRDRVGGNTIYF.

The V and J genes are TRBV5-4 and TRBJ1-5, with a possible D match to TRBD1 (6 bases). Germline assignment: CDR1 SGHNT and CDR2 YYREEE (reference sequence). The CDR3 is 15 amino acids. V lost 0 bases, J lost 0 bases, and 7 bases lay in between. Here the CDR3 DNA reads TGTGCCAGCAGCTTGGGAGGGGGTAGCAATCAGCCCCAGCATTTT. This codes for CASSLGGGSNQPQHF. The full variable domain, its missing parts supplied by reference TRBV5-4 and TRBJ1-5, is ETGVTQSPTHLIKTRGQQVTLRCSSQSGHNTVSWYQQALGQGPQFIFQYYREEENGRGNFPPRFSGLQFPNYSSELNVNALELDDSALYLCASSLGGGSNQPQHFGDGTRLSIL.

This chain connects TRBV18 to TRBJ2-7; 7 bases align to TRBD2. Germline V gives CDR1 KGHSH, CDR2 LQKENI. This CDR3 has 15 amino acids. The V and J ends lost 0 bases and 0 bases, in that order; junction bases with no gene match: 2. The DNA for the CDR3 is TGTGCCAGCTCACCACCGGGCGGGGGCTCCTACGAGCAGTACTTC. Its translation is CASSPPGGGSYEQYF.

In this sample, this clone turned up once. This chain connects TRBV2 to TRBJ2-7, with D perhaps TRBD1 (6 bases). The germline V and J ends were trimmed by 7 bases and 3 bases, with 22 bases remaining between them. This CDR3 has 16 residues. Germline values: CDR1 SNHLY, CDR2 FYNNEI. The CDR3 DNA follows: TGTGCCAGCACCCCCCTTGCAGGGGCCGGCGACTACGAGCAGTACTTC. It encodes CASTPLAGAGDYEQYF.

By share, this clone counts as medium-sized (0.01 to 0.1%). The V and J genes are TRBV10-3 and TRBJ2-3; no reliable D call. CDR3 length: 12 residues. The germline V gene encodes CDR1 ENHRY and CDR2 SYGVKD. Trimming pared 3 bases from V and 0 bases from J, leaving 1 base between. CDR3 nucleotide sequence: TGTGCCATCAGTGACAGCACAGATACGCAGTATTTT. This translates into CAISDSTDTQYF.

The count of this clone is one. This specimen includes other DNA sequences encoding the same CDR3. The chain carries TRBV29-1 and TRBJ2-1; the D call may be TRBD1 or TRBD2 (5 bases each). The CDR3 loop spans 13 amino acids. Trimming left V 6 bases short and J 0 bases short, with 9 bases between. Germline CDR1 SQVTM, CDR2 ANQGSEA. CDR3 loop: CSVGPSSYNEQFF. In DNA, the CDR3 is TGCAGCGTGGGACCTAGCTCCTACAATGAGCAGTTCTTC.

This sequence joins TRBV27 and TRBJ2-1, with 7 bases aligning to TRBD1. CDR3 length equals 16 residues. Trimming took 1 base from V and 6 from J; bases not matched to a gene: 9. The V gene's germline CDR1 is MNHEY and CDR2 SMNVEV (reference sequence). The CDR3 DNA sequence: TGTGCCAGCAGTTTATTCGTGGCAGGGGGTCGCAATGAGCAGTTCTTC. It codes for CASSLFVAGGRNEQFF.

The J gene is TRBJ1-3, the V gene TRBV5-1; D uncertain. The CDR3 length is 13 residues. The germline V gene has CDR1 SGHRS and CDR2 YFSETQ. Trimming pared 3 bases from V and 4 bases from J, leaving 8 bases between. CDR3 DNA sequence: TGCGCCAGCAGCTCAGTAGGAGGAAACACCATATATTTT. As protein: CASSSVGGNTIYF.

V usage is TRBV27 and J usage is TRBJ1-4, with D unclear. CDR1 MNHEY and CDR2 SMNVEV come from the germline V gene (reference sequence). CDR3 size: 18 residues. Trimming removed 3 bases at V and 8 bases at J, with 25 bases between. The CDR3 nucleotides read TGTGCCAGCAGTTTTAGATTCGAAATGGGTCGTAGTCGGGAAAAACTGTTTTTT. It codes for CASSFRFEMGRSREKLFF.

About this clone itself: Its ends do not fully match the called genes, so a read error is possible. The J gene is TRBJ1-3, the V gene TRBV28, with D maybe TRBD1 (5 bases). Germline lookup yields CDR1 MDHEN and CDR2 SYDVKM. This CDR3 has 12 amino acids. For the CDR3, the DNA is TGTGCCAGCAGCCGACCCAGGTCCGGGGCGCATTTT. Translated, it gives CASSRPRSGAHF.

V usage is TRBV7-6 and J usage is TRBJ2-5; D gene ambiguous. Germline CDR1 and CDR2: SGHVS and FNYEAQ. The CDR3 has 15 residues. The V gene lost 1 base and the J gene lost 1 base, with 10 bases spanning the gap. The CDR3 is CASSLGADPQETQYF. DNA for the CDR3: TGTGCCAGCAGCTTAGGGGCAGATCCCCAAGAGACCCAGTACTTC.

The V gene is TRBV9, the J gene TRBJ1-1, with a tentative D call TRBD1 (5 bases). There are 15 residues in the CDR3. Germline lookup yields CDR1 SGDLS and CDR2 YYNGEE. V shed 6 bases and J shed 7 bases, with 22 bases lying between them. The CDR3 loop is CASNRDGLAKYEAFF. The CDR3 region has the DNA TGTGCCAGCAACCGGGACGGACTAGCTAAGTATGAAGCTTTCTTT.

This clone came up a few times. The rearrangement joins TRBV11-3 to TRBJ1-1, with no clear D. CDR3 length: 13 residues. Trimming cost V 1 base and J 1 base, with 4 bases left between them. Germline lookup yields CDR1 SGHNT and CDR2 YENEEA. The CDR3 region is CASSLGTNTEAFF. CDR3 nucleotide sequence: TGTGCCAGCAGCTTAGGAACGAACACTGAAGCTTTCTTT.

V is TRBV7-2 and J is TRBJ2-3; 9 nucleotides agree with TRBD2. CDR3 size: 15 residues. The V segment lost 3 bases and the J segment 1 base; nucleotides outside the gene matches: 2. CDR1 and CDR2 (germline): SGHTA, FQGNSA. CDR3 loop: CASSFIAGGTDTQYF. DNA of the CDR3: TGTGCCAGCAGCTTCATAGCGGGAGGCACAGATACGCAGTATTTT.

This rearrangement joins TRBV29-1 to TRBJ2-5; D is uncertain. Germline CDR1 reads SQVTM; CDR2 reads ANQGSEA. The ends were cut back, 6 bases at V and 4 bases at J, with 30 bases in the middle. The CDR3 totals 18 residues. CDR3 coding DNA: TGCAGCGTCAAAGGGAATCTCCTTGGGGAAAGAGTTTTAGAGACCCAGTACTTC. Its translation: CSVKGNLLGERVLETQYF. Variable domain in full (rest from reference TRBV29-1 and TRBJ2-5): SAVISQKPSRDICQRGTSLTIQCQVDSQVTMMFWYRQQPGQSLTLIATANQGSEATYESGFVIDKFPISRPNLTFSTLTVSNMSPEDSSIYLCSVKGNLLGERVLETQYFGPGTRLLVL.